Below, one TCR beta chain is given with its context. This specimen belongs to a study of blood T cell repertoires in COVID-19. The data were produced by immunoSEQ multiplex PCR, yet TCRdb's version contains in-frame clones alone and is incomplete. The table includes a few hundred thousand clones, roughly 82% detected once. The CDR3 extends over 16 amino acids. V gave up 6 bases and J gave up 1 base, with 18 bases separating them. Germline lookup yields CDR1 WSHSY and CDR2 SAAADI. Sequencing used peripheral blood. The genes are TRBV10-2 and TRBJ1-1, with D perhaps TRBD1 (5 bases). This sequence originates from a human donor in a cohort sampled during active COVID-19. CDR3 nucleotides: TGCGCCAGCAGAGCCTCAGGGAATCGGGCGAACACTGAAGCTTTCTTT. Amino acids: CASRASGNRANTEAFF.